The source of this T cell receptor (beta chain) is a study of cytomegalovirus exposure and HLA in healthy donors. This clone has a handful of counts. Its antigen is unknown. The CDR3 runs 17 residues. Trimming shortened V by 4 bases and J by 0 bases, and 17 bases separated the two germline ends. Germline lookup yields CDR1 SGHRS and CDR2 YFSETQ. It was with 60 Vbeta and 13 Jbeta primers that the PCR ran. Sequenced by immunoSEQ multiplex PCR; TCRdb stores in-frame clones only, minus some. The sample has about 84,000 clones; 63% are singletons. Findings and limits, study-wide: In an earlier analysis, about 90% or about 30%: the productive usage of most TCR beta V segments. TCR beta chains numbering approximately 150 were designated cytomegalovirus-associated.

The TCR originated in a woman in her thirties or forties in good health and CMV-seropositive. The chain is built from TRBV5-1 and TRBJ2-1; tentative D call: TRBD1 (6 bases). The sample comprised PBMCs. CDR3 bases: TGCGCCAGCAGCGGGGGCCTCTCCTGGAGCTCCTACAATGAGCAGTTCTTC. Translating gives CASSGGLSWSSYNEQFF.